This TCR beta chain was captured in a study of T cell responses to AZD1222 COVID-19 vaccine. The table came from immunoSEQ multiplex PCR; TCRdb's copy has only in-frame clones and leaves some out. Of 180,000 or so clones in the sample, around 90% were seen once. The junction had 11 bases not matched to a gene; V was cut back by 3 bases and J by 6 bases. CDR3 length: 16 amino acids. Germline V gene sequence: CDR1 MNHEY, CDR2 SMNVEV (reference sequence). The material was peripheral blood, obtained 28 days after the second AZD1222 dose. The clonotype originates from an adult who received the AZD1222 COVID-19 vaccine. The chain links TRBV27 to TRBJ2-4, with 7 bases that match TRBD2. The CDR3 nucleotides read TGTGCCAGCAGTTTTCTACCACCCGGGGGGACAAACATTCAGTACTTC. Amino acid sequence: CASSFLPPGGTNIQYF.